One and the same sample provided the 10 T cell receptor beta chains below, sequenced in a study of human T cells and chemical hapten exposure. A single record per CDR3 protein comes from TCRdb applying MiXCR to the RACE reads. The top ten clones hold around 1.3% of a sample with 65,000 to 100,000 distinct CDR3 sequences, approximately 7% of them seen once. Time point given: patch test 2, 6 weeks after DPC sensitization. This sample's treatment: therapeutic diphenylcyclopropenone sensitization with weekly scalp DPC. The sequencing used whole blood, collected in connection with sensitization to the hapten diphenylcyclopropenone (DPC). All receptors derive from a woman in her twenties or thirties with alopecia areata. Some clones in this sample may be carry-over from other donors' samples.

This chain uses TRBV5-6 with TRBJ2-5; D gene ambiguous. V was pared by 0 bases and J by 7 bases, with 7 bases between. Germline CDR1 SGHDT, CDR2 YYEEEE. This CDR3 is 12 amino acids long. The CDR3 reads CASSLDPTTQYF. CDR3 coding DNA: TGTGCCAGCAGCTTGGATCCCACGACCCAGTACTTC. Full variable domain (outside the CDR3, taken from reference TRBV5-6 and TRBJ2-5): DAGVTQSPTHLIKTRGQQVTLRCSPKSGHDTVSWYQQALGQGPQFIFQYYEEEERQRGNFPDRFSGHQFPNYSSELNVNALLLGDSALYLCASSLDPTTQYFGPGTRLLVL.

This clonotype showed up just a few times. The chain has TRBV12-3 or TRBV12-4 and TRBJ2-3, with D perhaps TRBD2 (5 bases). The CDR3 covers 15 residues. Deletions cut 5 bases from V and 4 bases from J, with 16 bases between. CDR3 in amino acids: CASSPEEKGADTQYF. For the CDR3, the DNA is TGTGCCAGCAGTCCGGAGGAAAAGGGAGCAGATACGCAGTATTTT.

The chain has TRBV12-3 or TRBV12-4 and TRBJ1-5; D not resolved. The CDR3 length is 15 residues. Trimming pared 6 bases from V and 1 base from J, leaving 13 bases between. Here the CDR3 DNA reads TGTGCCAGCAGCCAACCGCCGGGAAGCAATCAGCCCCAGCATTTT. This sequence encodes CASSQPPGSNQPQHF.

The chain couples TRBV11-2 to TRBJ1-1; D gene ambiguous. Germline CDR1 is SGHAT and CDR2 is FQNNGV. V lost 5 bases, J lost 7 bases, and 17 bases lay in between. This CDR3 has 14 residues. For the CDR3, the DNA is TGTGCCAGCAGCCCTCCCACCCGACGGGGTGAAGCTTTCTTT. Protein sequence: CASSPPTRRGEAFF.

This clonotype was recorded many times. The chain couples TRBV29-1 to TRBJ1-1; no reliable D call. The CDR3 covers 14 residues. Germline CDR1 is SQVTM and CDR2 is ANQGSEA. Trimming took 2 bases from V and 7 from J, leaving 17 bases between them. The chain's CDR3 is CSVEYLGMGFEAFF. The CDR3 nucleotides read TGCAGCGTTGAATACTTGGGGATGGGATTTGAAGCTTTCTTT.

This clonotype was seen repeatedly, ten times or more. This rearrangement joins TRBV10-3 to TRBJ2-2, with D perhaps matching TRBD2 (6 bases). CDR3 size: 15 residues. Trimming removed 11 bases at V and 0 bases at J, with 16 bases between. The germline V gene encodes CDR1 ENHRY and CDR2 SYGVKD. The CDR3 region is CASHAGTANTGELFF. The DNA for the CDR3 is TGTGCCTCACACGCCGGGACTGCGAACACCGGGGAGCTGTTTTTT.

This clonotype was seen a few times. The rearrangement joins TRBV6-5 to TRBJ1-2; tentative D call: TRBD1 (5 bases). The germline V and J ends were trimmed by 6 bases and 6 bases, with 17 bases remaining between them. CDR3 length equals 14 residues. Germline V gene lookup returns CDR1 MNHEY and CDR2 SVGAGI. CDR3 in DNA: TGTGCCAGCAGGCTACGGGGCAGCCTACATGGCTACACCTTC. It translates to CASRLRGSLHGYTF.

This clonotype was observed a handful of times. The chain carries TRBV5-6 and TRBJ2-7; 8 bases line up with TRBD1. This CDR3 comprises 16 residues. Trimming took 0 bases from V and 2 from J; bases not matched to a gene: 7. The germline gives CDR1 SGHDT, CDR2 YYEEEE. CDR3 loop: CASSLGAGQDPYEQYF. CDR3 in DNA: TGTGCCAGCAGCTTGGGGGCGGGACAGGATCCCTACGAGCAGTACTTC. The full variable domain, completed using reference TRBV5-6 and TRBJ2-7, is DAGVTQSPTHLIKTRGQQVTLRCSPKSGHDTVSWYQQALGQGPQFIFQYYEEEERQRGNFPDRFSGHQFPNYSSELNVNALLLGDSALYLCASSLGAGQDPYEQYFGPGTRLTVT.

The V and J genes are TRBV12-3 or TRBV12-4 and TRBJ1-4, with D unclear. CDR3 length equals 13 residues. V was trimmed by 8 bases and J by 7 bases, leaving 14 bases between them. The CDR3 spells CASYSHEGEKLFF. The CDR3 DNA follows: TGTGCCAGCTATTCCCACGAGGGTGAAAAACTGTTTTTT.

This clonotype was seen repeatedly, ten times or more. The CDR3 loop reads CASSRLAGYTDTQYF. CDR3 DNA sequence: TGTGCCAGCAGCCGACTAGCGGGTTACACAGATACGCAGTATTTT. V usage is TRBV6-1 and J usage is TRBJ2-3; the match to TRBD2 covers 10 bases. The CDR3 length is 15 residues. In germline, CDR1 is MNHNS, CDR2 SASEGT. The trim removed 6 bases at V and 2 bases at J, leaving 5 bases unmatched.